This T cell receptor beta chain derives from a study of T cell responses to AZD1222 COVID-19 vaccine. The data were produced by immunoSEQ multiplex PCR, yet TCRdb's version contains in-frame clones alone and is incomplete. Seen here are 120,000 to 150,000 clones, 85% to 95% observed once, and the top ten hold about 1.9%. This CDR3 region has 13 residues. The germline V gene has CDR1 SQVTM and CDR2 ANQGSEA. V shed 5 bases, J shed 8 bases, and the junction held 9 bases outside the gene matches. This clonotype originated in an adult in good health. The chain joins TRBV29-1 to TRBJ1-2, with 9 positions matching TRBD1. Sequences were derived from peripheral blood, sampled on day 0 of AZD1222 vaccination. The CDR3 loop reads CSVLQTGGGGYTF. The CDR3 DNA follows: TGCAGCGTTCTACAGACAGGGGGAGGCGGCTACACCTTC.